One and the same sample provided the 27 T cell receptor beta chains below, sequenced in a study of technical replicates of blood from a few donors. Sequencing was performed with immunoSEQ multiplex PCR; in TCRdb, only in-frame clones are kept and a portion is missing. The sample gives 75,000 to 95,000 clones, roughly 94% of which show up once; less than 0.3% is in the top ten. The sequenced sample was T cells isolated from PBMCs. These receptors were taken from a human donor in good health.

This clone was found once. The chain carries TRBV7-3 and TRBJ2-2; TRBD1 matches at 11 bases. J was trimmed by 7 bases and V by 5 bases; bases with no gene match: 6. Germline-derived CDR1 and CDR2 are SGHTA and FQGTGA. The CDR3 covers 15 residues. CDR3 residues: CASSPDRGRVGELFF. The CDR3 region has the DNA TGTGCCAGCAGCCCGGACAGGGGGCGGGTCGGGGAGCTGTTTTTT.

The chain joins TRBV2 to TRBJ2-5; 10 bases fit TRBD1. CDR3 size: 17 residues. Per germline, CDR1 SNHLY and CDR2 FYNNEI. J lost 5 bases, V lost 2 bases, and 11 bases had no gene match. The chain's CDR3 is CASSEFSGQGGVETQYF. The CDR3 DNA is TGTGCCAGCAGTGAATTCTCCGGACAGGGGGGCGTGGAGACCCAGTACTTC.

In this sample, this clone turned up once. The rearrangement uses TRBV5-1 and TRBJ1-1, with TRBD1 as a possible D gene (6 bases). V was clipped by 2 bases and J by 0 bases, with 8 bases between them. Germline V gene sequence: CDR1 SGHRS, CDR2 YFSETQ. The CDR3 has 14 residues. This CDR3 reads CASSLQGVNTEAFF. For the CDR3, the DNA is TGCGCCAGCAGCTTACAGGGTGTGAACACTGAAGCTTTCTTT.

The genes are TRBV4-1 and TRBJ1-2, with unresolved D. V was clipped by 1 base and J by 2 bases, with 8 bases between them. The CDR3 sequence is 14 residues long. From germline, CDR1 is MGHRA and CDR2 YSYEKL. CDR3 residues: CASSQAGRNYGYTF. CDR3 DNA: TGCGCCAGCAGCCAAGCGGGGAGGAACTATGGCTACACCTTC.

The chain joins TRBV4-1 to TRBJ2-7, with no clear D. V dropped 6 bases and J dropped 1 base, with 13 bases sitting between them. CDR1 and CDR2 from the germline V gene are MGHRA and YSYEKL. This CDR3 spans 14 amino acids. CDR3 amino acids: CASRLSLISYEQYF. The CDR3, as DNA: TGCGCCAGCAGACTGAGTCTAATTTCCTACGAGCAGTACTTC.

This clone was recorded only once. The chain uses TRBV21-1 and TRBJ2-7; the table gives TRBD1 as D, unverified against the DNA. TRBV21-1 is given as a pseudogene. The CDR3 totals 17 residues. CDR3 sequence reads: CASSKGSETVKSYEQYF. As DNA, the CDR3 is TGTGCCAGCAGCAAAGGGAGTGAGACAGTTAAGTCCTACGAGCAGTACTTC.

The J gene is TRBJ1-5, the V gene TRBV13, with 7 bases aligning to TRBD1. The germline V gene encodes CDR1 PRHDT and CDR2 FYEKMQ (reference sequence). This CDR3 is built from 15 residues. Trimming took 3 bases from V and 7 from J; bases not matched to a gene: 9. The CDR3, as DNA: TGTGCCAGCAGCTTCTTAAGACAGGGAGAACAGCCCCAGCATTTT. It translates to CASSFLRQGEQPQHF.

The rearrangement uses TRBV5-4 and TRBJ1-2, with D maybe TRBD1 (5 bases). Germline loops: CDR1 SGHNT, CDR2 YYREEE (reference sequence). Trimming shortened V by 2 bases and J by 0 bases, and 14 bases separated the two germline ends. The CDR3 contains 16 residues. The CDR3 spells CASSLGGGAANYGYTF. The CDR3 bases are TGTGCCAGCAGCTTAGGAGGAGGGGCCGCTAACTATGGCTACACCTTC. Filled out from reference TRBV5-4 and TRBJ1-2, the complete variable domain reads ETGVTQSPTHLIKTRGQQVTLRCSSQSGHNTVSWYQQALGQGPQFIFQYYREEENGRGNFPPRFSGLQFPNYSSELNVNALELDDSALYLCASSLGGGAANYGYTFGSGTRLTVV.

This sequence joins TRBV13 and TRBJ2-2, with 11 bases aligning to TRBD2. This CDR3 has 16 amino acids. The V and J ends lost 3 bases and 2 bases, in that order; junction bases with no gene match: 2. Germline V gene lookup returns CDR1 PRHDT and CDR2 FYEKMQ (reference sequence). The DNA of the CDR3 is TGTGCCAGCAGCTTGGGACTAGCGGCTAACACCGGGGAGCTGTTTTTT. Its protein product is CASSLGLAANTGELFF.

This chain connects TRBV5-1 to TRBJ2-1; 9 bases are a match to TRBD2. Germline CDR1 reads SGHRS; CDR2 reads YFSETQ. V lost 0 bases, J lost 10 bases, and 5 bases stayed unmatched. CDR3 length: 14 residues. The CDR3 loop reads CASSLGGGAREQFF. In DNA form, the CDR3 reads TGCGCCAGCAGCTTGGGCGGGGGGGCAAGGGAGCAGTTCTTC.

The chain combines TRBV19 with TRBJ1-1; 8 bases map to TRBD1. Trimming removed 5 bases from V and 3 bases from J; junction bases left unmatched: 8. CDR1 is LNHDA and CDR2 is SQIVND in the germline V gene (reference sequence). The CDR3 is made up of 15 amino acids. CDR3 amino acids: CASSLWDRWDTEAFF. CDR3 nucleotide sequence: TGTGCCAGTAGTCTCTGGGACAGGTGGGACACTGAAGCTTTCTTT.

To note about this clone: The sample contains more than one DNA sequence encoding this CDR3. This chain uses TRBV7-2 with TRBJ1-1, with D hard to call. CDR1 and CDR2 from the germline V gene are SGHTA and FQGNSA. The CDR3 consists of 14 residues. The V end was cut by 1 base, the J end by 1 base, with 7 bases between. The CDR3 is CASSLGGGNTEAFF. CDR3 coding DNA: TGTGCCAGCAGCTTAGGAGGAGGGAACACTGAAGCTTTCTTT.

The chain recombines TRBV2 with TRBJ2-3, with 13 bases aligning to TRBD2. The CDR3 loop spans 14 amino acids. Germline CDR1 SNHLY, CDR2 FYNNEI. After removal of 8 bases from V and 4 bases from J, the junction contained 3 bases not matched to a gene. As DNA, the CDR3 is TGTGCCAGCCGAGGACTAGCGGGGGCAGATACGCAGTATTTT. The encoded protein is CASRGLAGADTQYF.

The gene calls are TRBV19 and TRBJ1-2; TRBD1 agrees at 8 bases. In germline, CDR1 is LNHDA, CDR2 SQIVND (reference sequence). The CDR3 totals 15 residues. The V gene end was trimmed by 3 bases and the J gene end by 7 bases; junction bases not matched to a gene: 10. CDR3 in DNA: TGTGCCAGTAGTATCAAAGGGACAGGAGTTTTTGGCTACACCTTC. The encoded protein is CASSIKGTGVFGYTF.

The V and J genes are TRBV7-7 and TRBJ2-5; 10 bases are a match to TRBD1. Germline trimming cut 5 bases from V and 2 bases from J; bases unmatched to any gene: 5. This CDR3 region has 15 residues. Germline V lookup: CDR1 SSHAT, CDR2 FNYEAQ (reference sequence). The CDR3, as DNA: TGTGCCAGCAGCACCCGGACAGGGGGACAAGAGACCCAGTACTTC. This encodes CASSTRTGGQETQYF.

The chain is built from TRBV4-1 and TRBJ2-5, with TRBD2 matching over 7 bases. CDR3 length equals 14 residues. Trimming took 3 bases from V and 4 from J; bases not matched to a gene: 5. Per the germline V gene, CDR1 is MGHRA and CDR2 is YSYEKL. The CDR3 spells CASSHNIAGETQYF. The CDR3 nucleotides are TGCGCCAGCAGCCACAATATAGCGGGAGAGACCCAGTACTTC.

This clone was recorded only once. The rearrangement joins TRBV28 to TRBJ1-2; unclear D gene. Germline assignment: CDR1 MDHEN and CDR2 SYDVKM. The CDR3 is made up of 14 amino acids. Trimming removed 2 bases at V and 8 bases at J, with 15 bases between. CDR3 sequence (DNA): TGTGCCAGCAGTTTACCTCCGGGGTTCGGGGGCTACACCTTC. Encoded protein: CASSLPPGFGGYTF.

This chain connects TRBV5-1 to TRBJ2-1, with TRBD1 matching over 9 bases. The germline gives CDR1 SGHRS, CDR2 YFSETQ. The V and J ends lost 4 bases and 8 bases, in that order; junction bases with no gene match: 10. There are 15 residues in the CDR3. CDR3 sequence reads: CASSGGTGTSDEQFF. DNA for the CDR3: TGCGCCAGCAGCGGGGGGACAGGGACGTCGGATGAGCAGTTCTTC.

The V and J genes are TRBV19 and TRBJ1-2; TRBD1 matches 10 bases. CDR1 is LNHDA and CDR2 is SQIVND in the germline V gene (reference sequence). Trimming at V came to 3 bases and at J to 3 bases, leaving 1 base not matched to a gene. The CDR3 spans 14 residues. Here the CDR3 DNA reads TGTGCCAGTAGTATGGGGACAGGGGACTATGGCTACACCTTC. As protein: CASSMGTGDYGYTF.

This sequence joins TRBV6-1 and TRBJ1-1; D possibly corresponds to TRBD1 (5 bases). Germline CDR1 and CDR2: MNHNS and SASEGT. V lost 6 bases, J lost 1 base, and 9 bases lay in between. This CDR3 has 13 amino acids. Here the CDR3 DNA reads TGTGCCAGCAGGACAGTACCGAACACTGAAGCTTTCTTT. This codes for CASRTVPNTEAFF.

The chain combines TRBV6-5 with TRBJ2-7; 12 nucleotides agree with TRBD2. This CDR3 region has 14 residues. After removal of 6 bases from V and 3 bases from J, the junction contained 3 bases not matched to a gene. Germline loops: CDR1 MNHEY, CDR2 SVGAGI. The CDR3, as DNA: TGTGCCAGCAGACTAGCGGGGGGAAACTACGAGCAGTACTTC. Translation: CASRLAGGNYEQYF.

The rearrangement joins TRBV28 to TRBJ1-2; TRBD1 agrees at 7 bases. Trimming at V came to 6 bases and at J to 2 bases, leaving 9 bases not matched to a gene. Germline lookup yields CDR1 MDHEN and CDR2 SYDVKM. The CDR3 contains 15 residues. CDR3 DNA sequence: TGTGCCAGCAGGGAGACAGGGATCCAAAACTATGGCTACACCTTC. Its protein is CASRETGIQNYGYTF.

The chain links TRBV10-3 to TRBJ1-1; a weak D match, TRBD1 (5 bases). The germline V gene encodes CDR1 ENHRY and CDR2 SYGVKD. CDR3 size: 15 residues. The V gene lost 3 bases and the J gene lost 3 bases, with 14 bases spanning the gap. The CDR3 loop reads CAISDLDSRHTEAFF. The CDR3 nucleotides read TGTGCCATCAGTGACCTTGACAGCCGTCACACTGAAGCTTTCTTT.

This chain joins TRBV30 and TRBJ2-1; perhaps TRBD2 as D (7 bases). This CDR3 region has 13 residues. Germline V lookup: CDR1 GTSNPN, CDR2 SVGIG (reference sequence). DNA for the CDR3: TGTGTCTTACGGGGGGCGTCCTACAATGAGCAGTTCTTC. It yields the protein CVLRGASYNEQFF. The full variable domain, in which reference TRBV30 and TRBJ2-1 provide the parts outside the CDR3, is SQTIHQWPATLVQPVGSPLSLECTVEGTSNPNLYWYRQAAGRGLQLLFYSVGIGQISSEVPQNLSASRPQDRQFILSSKKLLLSDSGFYLCVLRGASYNEQFFGPGTRLTVL.

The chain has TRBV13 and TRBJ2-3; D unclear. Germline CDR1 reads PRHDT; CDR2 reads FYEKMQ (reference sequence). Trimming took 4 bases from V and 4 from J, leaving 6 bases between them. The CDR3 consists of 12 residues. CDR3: CASSSAADTQYF. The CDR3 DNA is TGTGCCAGCAGCTCTGCGGCAGATACGCAGTATTTT.

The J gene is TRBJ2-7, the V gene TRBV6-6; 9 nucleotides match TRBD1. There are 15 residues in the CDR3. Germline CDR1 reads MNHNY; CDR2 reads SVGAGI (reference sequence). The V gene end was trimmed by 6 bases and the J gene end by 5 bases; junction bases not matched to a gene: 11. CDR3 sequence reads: CASSRRDRVRNEQYF. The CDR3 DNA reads TGTGCCAGCAGCCGCCGGGACAGGGTACGGAACGAGCAGTACTTC.

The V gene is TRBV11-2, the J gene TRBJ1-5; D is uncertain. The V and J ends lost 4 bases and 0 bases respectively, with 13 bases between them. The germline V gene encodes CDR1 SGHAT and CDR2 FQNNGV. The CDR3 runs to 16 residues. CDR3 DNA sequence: TGTGCCAGCAGCTCATTATCGGGGTATAGCAATCAGCCCCAGCATTTT. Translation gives CASSSLSGYSNQPQHF.